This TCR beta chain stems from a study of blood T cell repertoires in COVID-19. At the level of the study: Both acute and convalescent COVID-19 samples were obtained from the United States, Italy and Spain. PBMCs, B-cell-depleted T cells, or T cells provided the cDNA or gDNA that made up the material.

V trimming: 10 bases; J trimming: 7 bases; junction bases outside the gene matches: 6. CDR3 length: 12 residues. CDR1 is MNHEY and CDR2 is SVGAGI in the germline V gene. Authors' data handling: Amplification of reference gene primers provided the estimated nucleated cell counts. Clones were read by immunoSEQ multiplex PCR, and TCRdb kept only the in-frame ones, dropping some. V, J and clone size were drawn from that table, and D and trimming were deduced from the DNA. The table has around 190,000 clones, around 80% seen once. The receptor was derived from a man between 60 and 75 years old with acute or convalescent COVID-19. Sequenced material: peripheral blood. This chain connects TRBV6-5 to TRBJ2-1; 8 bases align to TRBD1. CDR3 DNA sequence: TGTGCCACCGGACAGGGTCGGAATGAGCAGTTCTTC. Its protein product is CATGQGRNEQFF.